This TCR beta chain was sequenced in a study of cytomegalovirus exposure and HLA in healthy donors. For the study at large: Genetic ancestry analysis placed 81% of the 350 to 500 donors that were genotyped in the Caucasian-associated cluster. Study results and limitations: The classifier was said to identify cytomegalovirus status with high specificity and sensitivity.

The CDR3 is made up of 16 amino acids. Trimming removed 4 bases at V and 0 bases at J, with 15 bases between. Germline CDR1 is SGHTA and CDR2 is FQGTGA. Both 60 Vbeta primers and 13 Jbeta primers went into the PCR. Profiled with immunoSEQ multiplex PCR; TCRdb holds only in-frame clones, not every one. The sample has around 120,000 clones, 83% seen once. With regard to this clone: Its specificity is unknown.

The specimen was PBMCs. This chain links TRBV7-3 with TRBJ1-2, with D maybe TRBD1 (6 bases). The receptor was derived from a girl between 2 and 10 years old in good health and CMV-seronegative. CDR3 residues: CASSSGRDTTNYGYTF. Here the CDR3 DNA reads TGTGCCAGCAGCTCGGGACGGGACACAACTAACTATGGCTACACCTTC.